This T cell receptor (beta chain) emerged from a study of T cell repertoires in cytomegalovirus infection. Across the study: Both a matching HLA type and CMV infection were indicated by public TCR beta signatures.

TCRdb itself ran the reads through MiXCR, one entry per CDR3 protein. This table holds fewer than 850,000 distinct CDR3 sequences, approximately 32% found once. Germline V gene lookup returns CDR1 MGHRA and CDR2 YSYEKL. The junction had 14 bases not matched to a gene; V was cut back by 1 base and J by 3 bases. The CDR3 extends over 21 amino acids. As to this clonotype: Its target is unknown.

The chain employs TRBV4-1 and TRBJ2-2; 13 positions match TRBD2. The material was cultured CD8+ T cells from PBMCs, obtained from culture after CMV antigen stimulation. This clonotype originated in a human donor in good health (CMV status not recorded). Some clones in this sample may be carry-over from other donors' samples. The CDR3 sequence: CASSQGRYTSGGAWDTGELFF. The CDR3 nucleotides are TGCGCCAGCAGCCAAGGTCGCTATACTAGCGGGGGGGCCTGGGACACCGGGGAGCTGTTTTTT.